This entry is about one T cell receptor beta chain. Its antigen remains unknown. The sample is drawn from a study of pediatric ulcerative colitis. Points from the study as a whole: In rectum, acute severe colitis had expanded clones and less diversity.

Trimming removed 5 bases at V and 1 base at J, with 15 bases between. The CDR3 loop spans 16 amino acids. CDR1 and CDR2 (germline): ENHRY, SYGVKD. Method: immunoSEQ multiplex PCR; TCRdb's copy keeps in-frame clones and lacks some. The sample lists 55,000 to 65,000 clones; 77% were seen once. The TCR comes from a boy aged 5-17 years with moderate ulcerative colitis. Sequenced material: blood. The V call is TRBV10-3, the J call TRBJ2-1; D unresolved. In nucleotides, the CDR3 is TGTGCCATCAGTCACCCCTTCGGGCATTCCTACAATGAGCAGTTCTTC. Translated: CAISHPFGHSYNEQFF.